These 31 T cell receptor beta chains originate from one sample sequenced in a study of early T cells in non-severe SARS-CoV-2 infection. TCRdb re-called the 5' RACE reads through MiXCR, storing one row per CDR3 protein. The data contain about 44,000 distinct CDR3 sequences, approximately 6.1% of them singletons. This sample comprised whole blood, obtained at baseline. The origin of the receptors is an adult who was a healthcare worker with PCR-confirmed SARS-CoV-2 infection or an uninfected control (not recorded which).

As concerns this clonotype: A much more abundant neighbour one base away suggests this may be a read error. This sequence joins TRBV5-1 and TRBJ2-6; 7 positions match TRBD2. Germline CDR1 is SGHRS and CDR2 is YFSETQ. This CDR3 is 15 amino acids long. The CDR3 DNA is TGCGCCAGCAGCTTAGCGGGGCCTGGGGCCAACGTCCTGTCTTTC. It translates to CASSLAGPGANVLSF.

The chain combines TRBV7-9 with TRBJ2-6, with 7 bases aligning to TRBD1. The CDR3 sequence is 15 residues long. The V and J ends lost 5 bases and 10 bases, in that order; junction bases with no gene match: 11. Germline values: CDR1 SEHNR, CDR2 FQNEAQ (reference sequence). This chain's CDR3 is CASSHTTTGVNVLTF. CDR3 DNA sequence: TGTGCCAGCAGCCACACTACCACAGGGGTTAACGTCCTGACTTTC.

J is TRBJ2-1 and V is TRBV20-1; maybe TRBD2 (6 bases). Germline CDR1 reads DFQATT; CDR2 reads SNEGSKA (reference sequence). V dropped 0 bases and J dropped 7 bases, with 13 bases sitting between them. CDR3 size: 14 residues. The DNA for the CDR3 is TGCAGTGCTAGAGATCCGGGAGAGTTGAATGAGCAGTTCTTC. This encodes CSARDPGELNEQFF.

The rearrangement joins TRBV2 to TRBJ2-5, with D tentatively TRBD2 (5 bases). The germline V gene encodes CDR1 SNHLY and CDR2 FYNNEI. CDR3 length: 13 amino acids. V lost 4 bases and J 4 bases, leaving 10 bases between the germline ends. The CDR3 region has the DNA TGTGCCAGCAGTGGGGTTGAGGGAGAGACCCAGTACTTC. Protein: CASSGVEGETQYF.

This clonotype was counted ten times or more. The genes are TRBV6-6 and TRBJ2-1; 14 bases align to TRBD2. V was pared by 0 bases and J by 6 bases, with 7 bases of the junction left unmatched. Germline values: CDR1 MNHNY, CDR2 SVGAGI (reference sequence). The CDR3 sequence is 18 residues long. The CDR3 bases are TGTGCCAGCAGTTACTCCCACTCGACTAGCGGGAGGGCCAATGAGCAGTTCTTC. Translating it yields CASSYSHSTSGRANEQFF.

This clonotype was detected a few times. This sequence may be a read error, since a much larger clone differs from it by one base. The chain has TRBV13 and TRBJ2-7; unclear D gene. The CDR3 totals 14 residues. Germline V gene data show CDR1 as PRHDT and CDR2 as FYEKMQ (reference sequence). The CDR3 here is CASSLRGSSYKQYF. DNA for the CDR3: TGTGCCAGCAGCTTACGTGGAAGCTCCTACAAGCAGTACTTC.

The sample holds a few counts of this clonotype. The chain carries TRBV6-5 and TRBJ2-4, with 9 bases that match TRBD2. The V and J ends lost 6 bases and 3 bases, in that order; junction bases with no gene match: 15. There are 18 residues in the CDR3. CDR1 is MNHEY and CDR2 is SVGAGI in the germline V gene. The CDR3 DNA reads as TGTGCCAGCAGCTCGCGGGGTAGCGGGAGAGTAGGCAAAAACATTCAGTACTTC. Its protein product is CASSSRGSGRVGKNIQYF.

This clonotype was found many times. This chain links TRBV11-2 with TRBJ2-1; 7 bases are shared with TRBD2. This CDR3 is built from 16 residues. Looked up from germline, CDR1 is SGHAT and CDR2 is FQNNGV. Trimming removed 5 bases from V and 5 bases from J; junction bases left unmatched: 12. CDR3 nucleotide sequence: TGTGCCAGCAGCCCCCGACTAGCAAGTTTCCACAATGAGCAGTTCTTC. As protein: CASSPRLASFHNEQFF.

The gene calls are TRBV4-2 and TRBJ2-5; D gene ambiguous. Germline CDR1 LGHNA, CDR2 YNFKEQ. The CDR3 is 13 amino acids. V was clipped by 1 base and J by 0 bases, with 3 bases between them. The CDR3 spells CASSQGYQETQYF. The CDR3 DNA is TGTGCCAGCAGCCAAGGCTACCAAGAGACCCAGTACTTC.

This clonotype was found many times. V usage is TRBV20-1 and J usage is TRBJ2-5; 7 bases fit TRBD2. The CDR3 contains 12 residues. With 7 bases clipped from V and 1 base from J, the junction kept 3 bases outside the gene matches. CDR1 and CDR2 from the germline V gene are DFQATT and SNEGSKA (reference sequence). The CDR3: CSVIAGQETQYF. Written as DNA, the CDR3 is TGCAGTGTAATAGCGGGCCAAGAGACCCAGTACTTC.

This clonotype showed up many times. This rearrangement joins TRBV9 to TRBJ2-1; D may be TRBD1 or TRBD2 (5 bases each). Germline CDR1 and CDR2: SGDLS and YYNGEE. Between the trimmed V and J ends, which lost 3 bases and 7 bases, there was a span of 20 bases. The CDR3 runs to 16 residues. The CDR3 sequence is CASSAFRELFGNEQFF. In DNA form, the CDR3 reads TGTGCCAGCAGCGCATTCAGGGAGTTATTCGGAAATGAGCAGTTCTTC.

Many counts were recorded for this clonotype. The chain links TRBV6-1 to TRBJ2-2; no clear D. This CDR3 is built from 12 residues. Per germline, CDR1 MNHNS and CDR2 SASEGT. V gave up 1 base and J gave up 15 bases, with 12 bases separating them. DNA of the CDR3: TGTGCCAGCAGTGAAGATTCCCAGGTGGTGTTTTTT. This encodes CASSEDSQVVFF.

This clonotype was seen a few times. The DNA of the CDR3 is TGTGCCAGCAGCAAGCGGGAGGGCTCTTCGGGAGAGACCCAGTACTTC. As protein: CASSKREGSSGETQYF. The chain links TRBV7-8 to TRBJ2-5; 10 nucleotides agree with TRBD2. The ends lost 5 bases at V and 4 bases at J; junction bases unmatched: 10. This CDR3 has 16 residues. Looked up from germline, CDR1 is SGHVS and CDR2 is FQNEAQ.

Only a few counts were recorded for this clonotype. The chain recombines TRBV12-3 or TRBV12-4 with TRBJ2-1; a weak D match, TRBD2 (5 bases). The CDR3 length is 14 residues. Trimming removed 4 bases at V and 8 bases at J, with 15 bases between. The CDR3 nucleotides read TGTGCCAGCAGTTCCCGTGAAGAGGGCGATGAGCAGTTCTTC. Encoded protein: CASSSREEGDEQFF.

There are many counts of this clonotype. This chain uses TRBV28 with TRBJ1-1, with D possibly TRBD1 on 6 matching bases. CDR1 and CDR2 from the germline V gene are MDHEN and SYDVKM. Trimming shortened V by 3 bases and J by 8 bases, and 13 bases separated the two germline ends. This CDR3 spans 13 amino acids. This CDR3 is CASSFLDQGEAFF. DNA for the CDR3: TGTGCCAGCAGTTTCTTAGATCAGGGGGAAGCTTTCTTT.

This clonotype was observed a handful of times. DNA for the CDR3: TGTGCCAGCAGTTACTTAGGGACAGTTACCTACGAGCAGTACTTC. It translates to CASSYLGTVTYEQYF. The chain links TRBV6-2 or TRBV6-3 to TRBJ2-7; 7 bases fit TRBD1. The J segment lost 2 bases and the V segment lost 1 base, leaving 5 bases of the junction unmatched. This CDR3 has 15 residues. Germline CDR1 reads MNHEY; CDR2 reads SVGEGT.

This clonotype was seen more than once but under ten times. This rearrangement joins TRBV6-6 to TRBJ1-1, with 10 bases aligning to TRBD1. The CDR3 spans 14 residues. Germline CDR1 reads MNHNY; CDR2 reads SVGAGI (reference sequence). Trimming took 2 bases from V and 4 from J; bases not matched to a gene: 1. CDR3: CASSYGTGVTEAFF. In DNA, the CDR3 is TGTGCCAGCAGTTACGGGACAGGGGTCACTGAAGCTTTCTTT.

In this sample, this clonotype turned up many times. The V gene is TRBV6-5, the J gene TRBJ2-2; 7 positions match TRBD2. Trimming at V came to 6 bases and at J to 1 base, leaving 5 bases not matched to a gene. The CDR3 is made up of 15 amino acids. Germline CDR1 MNHEY, CDR2 SVGAGI. The CDR3 sequence is CASSPGRGNTGELFF. CDR3 DNA: TGTGCCAGCAGCCCAGGGAGGGGGAACACCGGGGAGCTGTTTTTT.

This clonotype has a handful of counts. The chain employs TRBV10-2 and TRBJ2-4; TRBD1 agrees at 7 bases. Germline CDR1 reads WSHSY; CDR2 reads SAAADI. The trim removed 7 bases at V and 4 bases at J, leaving 7 bases unmatched. The CDR3 is 14 amino acids. CDR3 sequence (DNA): TGCGCCAGCACCCCCGGGACAGCAAAAAACATTCAGTACTTC. Its protein is CASTPGTAKNIQYF.

This clonotype has ten or more counts. The chain uses TRBV20-1 and TRBJ2-7, with 7 bases that match TRBD1. The germline V gene has CDR1 DFQATT and CDR2 SNEGSKA (reference sequence). Losses at the gene ends were 6 bases for V and 2 bases for J; bases not matched to a gene: 7. This CDR3 is 13 amino acids long. DNA of the CDR3: TGCAGTGCGTGTACAGGGGAGCCCTACGAGCAGTACTTC. Its translation is CSACTGEPYEQYF.

The V gene is TRBV6-2 or TRBV6-3, the J gene TRBJ2-7; D remains ambiguous. V lost 5 bases and J 4 bases, leaving 6 bases between the germline ends. The CDR3 is 11 residues long. CDR1 and CDR2 (germline): MNHEY, SVGEGT. Written as DNA, the CDR3 is TGTGCCAGCAGTCGAGCTTACGAGCAGTACTTC. This gives the protein CASSRAYEQYF.

This clonotype was observed at least ten times. As DNA, the CDR3 is TGCAGTGTTCAATCCACTAGCACAGATACGCAGTATTTT. Translated: CSVQSTSTDTQYF. V usage is TRBV20-1 and J usage is TRBJ2-3, with D unclear. With 7 bases removed from V and 0 bases from J, the gap between germline ends came to 11 bases. The CDR3 covers 13 residues. Germline CDR1 DFQATT, CDR2 SNEGSKA (reference sequence).

This clonotype was recorded a few times. The gene calls are TRBV6-2 or TRBV6-3 and TRBJ2-7; 13 bases fit TRBD2. Germline V CDR1 and CDR2: MNHEY, SVGEGT. V shed 6 bases, J shed 7 bases, and the junction held 3 bases outside the gene matches. The CDR3 sequence is 13 residues long. The CDR3 coding sequence is TGTGCCAGCAGGACTAGCGGGAGGAGTGAGCAGTACTTC. It translates to CASRTSGRSEQYF.

This clonotype was recorded many times. The V and J genes are TRBV5-1 and TRBJ2-1; a possible D gene is TRBD2 (5 bases). V was shortened by 1 base and J by 5 bases, with 13 bases between the two germline ends. Germline V lookup: CDR1 SGHRS, CDR2 YFSETQ. This CDR3 contains 15 residues. Here the CDR3 reads CASSLQAADNNEQFF. Written as DNA, the CDR3 is TGCGCCAGCAGCTTGCAAGCGGCCGATAACAATGAGCAGTTCTTC.

This clonotype was seen ten or more times. V gene TRBV11-2 combines with J gene TRBJ2-7; D is uncertain. The CDR3 runs 14 residues. Germline CDR1 SGHAT, CDR2 FQNNGV. V dropped 5 bases and J dropped 2 bases, with 13 bases sitting between them. The CDR3 protein is CASSLRIRTYEQYF. DNA of the CDR3: TGTGCCAGCAGCCTCCGTATAAGAACCTACGAGCAGTACTTC. The variable domain in full, completed from reference TRBV11-2 and TRBJ2-7, reads EAGVAQSPRYKIIEKRQSVAFWCNPISGHATLYWYQQILGQGPKLLIQFQNNGVVDDSQLPKDRFSAERLKGVDSTLKIQPAKLEDSAVYLCASSLRIRTYEQYFGPGTRLTVT.

This clonotype was found many times. The rearrangement links TRBV7-9 to TRBJ1-1; no clear D gene. Trimming stripped 6 bases from V and 4 bases from J, with 12 bases between. The CDR3 length is 13 residues. Germline CDR1 SEHNR, CDR2 FQNEAQ (reference sequence). CDR3 DNA sequence: TGTGCCAGCAGTCCGCGGAAGGGCACTGAAGCTTTCTTT. Translation: CASSPRKGTEAFF.

The chain joins TRBV5-4 to TRBJ2-3, with a possible D match to TRBD2 (5 bases). Germline CDR1 SGHNT, CDR2 YYREEE (reference sequence). The CDR3 totals 13 residues. Trimming took off 4 bases at V and 8 bases at J, with 14 bases between the two ends. As DNA, the CDR3 is TGTGCCAGCAGCCCCCGGGGTTCCGGTACGCAGTATTTT. This gives the protein CASSPRGSGTQYF.

This clonotype was recorded at least ten times. The chain couples TRBV11-2 to TRBJ2-3; 7 nucleotides line up with TRBD2. This CDR3 comprises 15 residues. The V gene end was trimmed by 5 bases and the J gene end by 4 bases; junction bases not matched to a gene: 9. Germline CDR1 and CDR2: SGHAT and FQNNGV. Here the CDR3 DNA reads TGTGCCAGCAGCCCAGCAATGGGGAGGGCAGATACGCAGTATTTT. Amino acid sequence: CASSPAMGRADTQYF.

This clonotype showed up many times. The chain joins TRBV5-1 to TRBJ2-3; D remains unclear. This CDR3 contains 16 residues. Germline values: CDR1 SGHRS, CDR2 YFSETQ. Trimming removed 5 bases at V and 0 bases at J, with 16 bases between. The CDR3 sequence: CASSESDTLSTDTQYF. The CDR3 DNA sequence: TGCGCCAGCAGTGAGTCTGACACCCTCAGCACAGATACGCAGTATTTT.

This clonotype has ten or more counts. This chain links TRBV24-1 with TRBJ2-5, with D perhaps matching TRBD1 or TRBD2 (5 bases each). Germline values: CDR1 KGHDR, CDR2 SFDVKD. The CDR3 extends over 13 amino acids. Trimming took off 5 bases at V and 5 bases at J, with 11 bases between the two ends. The CDR3 reads CATSVQGGETQYF. The DNA of the CDR3 is TGTGCCACCAGTGTTCAGGGCGGGGAGACCCAGTACTTC.

Turning to this clonotype: This may stem from a read error, because a much larger clone lies one nucleotide away. The rearrangement links TRBV7-9 to TRBJ2-3; D call uncertain. CDR1 SEHNR and CDR2 FQNEAQ come from the germline V gene (reference sequence). The CDR3 length is 12 residues. The DNA of the CDR3 is TGTGTCAGCAGCTTAGAGAGGAGTACGCAGTATTTT. Encoded protein: CVSSLERSTQYF. Based on the CDR3 plus reference TRBV7-9 and TRBJ2-3, the full variable domain is DTGVSQNPRHKITKRGQNVTFRCDPISEHNRLYWYRQTLGQGPEFLTYFQNEAQLEKSRLLSDRFSAERPKGSFSTLEIQRTEQGDSAMYLCVSSLERSTQYFGPGTRLTVL.